This TCR beta chain derives from a study of OX40 agonist ivuxolimab in advanced cancers. The table came from immunoSEQ multiplex PCR; TCRdb's copy has only in-frame clones and leaves some out. The top ten clones hold roughly 1.1% of a sample with 45,000 or so clones, approximately 91% of them seen once. Blood sampling was done at baseline, cycle 4 day 1, and cycle 7 day 1. V was trimmed by 1 base and J by 1 base, leaving 9 bases between them. This CDR3 region has 15 residues. Germline CDR1 and CDR2: SGHTA and FQGNSA. The TCR was taken from an adult with an advanced solid tumor such as melanoma, head and neck, liver or kidney cancer. This sequence joins TRBV7-2 and TRBJ2-3; weak D call: TRBD1 (6 bases). Here the sequenced sample was CD4+ or CD8+ T cells sorted from blood, taken in a trial of the OX40 agonist ivuxolimab. CDR3 sequence reads: CASSLVAGGTDTQYF. As DNA, the CDR3 is TGTGCCAGCAGCTTAGTCGCAGGGGGCACAGATACGCAGTATTTT.